The 23 T cell receptor beta chains below all came from one sample that was sequenced in a study of shared clonotypes between healthy human individuals. Sequenced by immunoSEQ multiplex PCR; TCRdb stores in-frame clones only, minus some. The sample has over 950,000 clones, around three quarters seen once. Sequenced input: memory CD4+ T cells from PBMCs. Subset described: CD45RA-negative fraction. These receptors were collected from a man aged 18-30 years in good health. Some clones in this sample may be carry-over from other donors' samples.

V is TRBV5-1 and J is TRBJ2-1; TRBD2 is a possible D gene (5 bases). With 1 base removed from V and 5 bases from J, the gap between germline ends came to 13 bases. This CDR3 has 15 residues. CDR1 is SGHRS, CDR2 YFSETQ, per germline. The chain's CDR3 is CASSLSVGAHNEQFF. The DNA for the CDR3 is TGCGCCAGCAGCTTGAGTGTGGGAGCGCACAATGAGCAGTTCTTC.

The rearrangement links TRBV7-6 to TRBJ1-1, with TRBD1 as a possible D gene (6 bases). Germline V lookup: CDR1 SGHVS, CDR2 FNYEAQ. CDR3 length: 15 amino acids. Trimming stripped 3 bases from V and 1 base from J, with 12 bases between. The DNA of the CDR3 is TGTGCCAGCAGCTTGGGGGGCAGGGAGAACACTGAAGCTTTCTTT. It yields the protein CASSLGGRENTEAFF.

The gene calls are TRBV6-5 and TRBJ2-7; 10 positions match TRBD2. Germline V CDR1 and CDR2: MNHEY, SVGAGI. Trimming at V came to 1 base and at J to 2 bases, leaving 5 bases not matched to a gene. The length of the CDR3 is 16 residues. CDR3 in DNA: TGTGCCAGCAGTTACTTTGGACTAGCGGAGCCCTACGAGCAGTACTTC. The encoded protein is CASSYFGLAEPYEQYF.

The V call is TRBV6-1, the J call TRBJ2-7, with 7 positions matching TRBD2. The germline V gene encodes CDR1 MNHNS and CDR2 SASEGT. J gave up 7 bases and V 4 bases, and 7 bases lay outside the gene matches. This CDR3 has 13 residues. This CDR3 is CASSGGLVSEQYF. The CDR3 DNA reads as TGTGCCAGCAGTGGAGGACTAGTGAGTGAGCAGTACTTC.

The genes are TRBV11-2 and TRBJ1-1; no clear D. V lost 1 base and J lost 0, with 18 bases in between. The CDR3 extends over 18 amino acids. Germline lookup yields CDR1 SGHAT and CDR2 FQNNGV. CDR3 sequence (DNA): TGTGCCAGCAGCTTAGTGCGCGGTGGTTTCAGGTTGAACACTGAAGCTTTCTTT. This sequence encodes CASSLVRGGFRLNTEAFF.

The V and J genes are TRBV7-2 and TRBJ1-2, with unresolved D. CDR3 length equals 13 residues. Germline lookup yields CDR1 SGHTA and CDR2 FQGNSA. The V gene lost 2 bases and the J gene lost 2 bases, with 6 bases spanning the gap. CDR3 in amino acids: CASSLLSNYGYTF. The CDR3 DNA reads as TGTGCCAGCAGCTTACTGTCGAACTATGGCTACACCTTC.

The V call is TRBV2, the J call TRBJ2-2, with D perhaps TRBD1 (6 bases). This CDR3 is 12 amino acids long. Germline lookup yields CDR1 SNHLY and CDR2 FYNNEI. V shed 8 bases and J shed 5 bases, with 9 bases lying between them. The CDR3 coding sequence is TGTGCCAGCTTCAGGGGAACCGGGGAGCTGTTTTTT. Amino acid sequence: CASFRGTGELFF.

The chain joins TRBV7-2 to TRBJ2-7, with a weak D call TRBD2 (7 bases). Per germline, CDR1 SGHTA and CDR2 FQGNSA. CDR3 length: 16 amino acids. Trimming left V 4 bases short and J 7 bases short, with 23 bases between. The CDR3 spells CASSSRRGASSWEQYF. CDR3 coding DNA: TGTGCCAGCAGCTCCCGTCGGGGGGCTTCCTCGTGGGAGCAGTACTTC.

J is TRBJ2-7 and V is TRBV7-2, with D unresolved. CDR1 and CDR2 from the germline V gene are SGHTA and FQGNSA. CDR3 length: 14 residues. Trimming cost V 4 bases and J 6 bases, with 16 bases left between them. CDR3 nucleotides: TGTGCCAGCAGCTCCCAGTCTCCCTTAGGCGAGCAGTACTTC. Protein: CASSSQSPLGEQYF. Full variable domain (rest looked up from reference TRBV7-2 and TRBJ2-7): GAGVSQSPSNKVTEKGKDVELRCDPISGHTALYWYRQSLGQGLEFLIYFQGNSAPDKSGLPSDRFSAERTGGSVSTLTIQRTQQEDSAVYLCASSSQSPLGEQYFGPGTRLTVT.

The DNA for the CDR3 is TGTGCCAGCAGGTACCTGAACACTGAAGCTTTCTTT. This sequence encodes CASRYLNTEAFF. The V and J genes are TRBV25-1 and TRBJ1-1; D is unresolved. Trimming left V 6 bases short and J 0 bases short, with 5 bases between. Looked up from germline, CDR1 is MGHDK and CDR2 is SYGVNS. This CDR3 has 12 residues.

This clone was observed a few times. V gene TRBV30 combines with J gene TRBJ1-4, with D perhaps TRBD1 (6 bases). CDR3 size: 16 residues. Germline CDR1 reads GTSNPN; CDR2 reads SVGIG (reference sequence). The V end was cut by 0 bases, the J end by 10 bases, with 21 bases between. The CDR3 region has the DNA TGTGCCTGGAGTGTACGGATTGGTGACAGGTTCGGAAAACTGTTTTTT. Translation gives CAWSVRIGDRFGKLFF.

Regarding this clone: At the DNA level, this CDR3 is encoded by other sequences in the same sample as well. V gene TRBV19 combines with J gene TRBJ2-7; D is perhaps TRBD2 (6 bases). With 8 bases removed from V and 4 bases from J, the gap between germline ends came to 9 bases. The CDR3 covers 11 residues. Germline values: CDR1 LNHDA, CDR2 SQIVND (reference sequence). CDR3 sequence reads: CASSRGYEQYF. In DNA form, the CDR3 reads TGTGCCAGTTCCCGGGGGTACGAGCAGTACTTC.

The chain couples TRBV11-2 to TRBJ1-1; no firm D call. The V and J ends lost 1 base and 0 bases respectively, with 9 bases between them. There are 15 residues in the CDR3. CDR1 is SGHAT and CDR2 is FQNNGV in the germline V gene. CDR3 in amino acids: CASSLVGRMNTEAFF. CDR3 DNA sequence: TGTGCCAGCAGCTTAGTTGGTCGGATGAACACTGAAGCTTTCTTT. Supplemented by reference TRBV11-2 and TRBJ1-1, the full variable domain reads EAGVAQSPRYKIIEKRQSVAFWCNPISGHATLYWYQQILGQGPKLLIQFQNNGVVDDSQLPKDRFSAERLKGVDSTLKIQPAKLEDSAVYLCASSLVGRMNTEAFFGQGTRLTVV.

This clone turned up a few times. The chain joins TRBV6-1 to TRBJ2-3; 8 nucleotides line up with TRBD1. The V and J ends lost 7 bases and 4 bases, in that order; junction bases with no gene match: 10. CDR1 MNHNS and CDR2 SASEGT come from the germline V gene. CDR3 length equals 15 residues. The CDR3, as DNA: TGTGCCAGCATGCTTCGACAGGGGAAGGCAGATACGCAGTATTTT. The encoded protein is CASMLRQGKADTQYF.

V and J are TRBV14 and TRBJ2-7, with 10 bases fitting TRBD2. CDR3 length: 17 residues. Per the germline V gene, CDR1 is SGHDN and CDR2 is FVKESK. The V gene end was trimmed by 3 bases and the J gene end by 3 bases; junction bases not matched to a gene: 11. The CDR3 protein is CASSQDGLAVPLYEQYF. The DNA of the CDR3 is TGTGCCAGCAGCCAGGATGGACTAGCGGTCCCGCTCTACGAGCAGTACTTC.

The V gene is TRBV7-9, the J gene TRBJ2-5; tentatively, D is TRBD2 (5 bases). Trimming shortened V by 5 bases and J by 0 bases, and 16 bases separated the two germline ends. The CDR3 consists of 16 residues. Germline CDR1 is SEHNR and CDR2 is FQNEAQ (reference sequence). The CDR3 DNA follows: TGTGCCAGCAGCGTGTATGTGTCGCGGGACCAAGAGACCCAGTACTTC. This sequence encodes CASSVYVSRDQETQYF.

V usage is TRBV5-1 and J usage is TRBJ2-3, with D uncertain. Trimming left V 0 bases short and J 8 bases short, with 13 bases between. The CDR3 totals 14 residues. Germline V lookup: CDR1 SGHRS, CDR2 YFSETQ. CDR3 in amino acids: CASSLADGVGTQYF. As DNA, the CDR3 is TGCGCCAGCAGCTTGGCCGATGGGGTGGGTACGCAGTATTTT.

The genes are TRBV25-1 and TRBJ1-1; no firm D call. CDR1 and CDR2 from the germline V gene are MGHDK and SYGVNS. The V end was cut by 3 bases, the J end by 2 bases, with 13 bases between. This CDR3 comprises 15 residues. CDR3: CASSDWSKENTEAFF. The CDR3 bases are TGTGCCAGCAGTGACTGGTCAAAAGAAAACACTGAAGCTTTCTTT.

The chain carries TRBV27 and TRBJ2-1, with 11 bases fitting TRBD2. V was clipped by 5 bases and J by 9 bases; unmatched bases: 9. This CDR3 has 15 amino acids. Germline CDR1 is MNHEY and CDR2 is SMNVEV (reference sequence). This chain's CDR3 is CASSLTSGRGGEQFF. The DNA for the CDR3 is TGTGCCAGCAGTCTAACTAGCGGGAGAGGGGGTGAGCAGTTCTTC.

The rearrangement links TRBV7-9 to TRBJ1-2; maybe TRBD1 (6 bases). Germline V lookup: CDR1 SEHNR, CDR2 FQNEAQ (reference sequence). The CDR3 contains 14 residues. With 3 bases removed from V and 2 bases from J, the gap between germline ends came to 10 bases. CDR3 nucleotide sequence: TGTGCCAGCAGCTTCATCCAGGGGAACTATGGCTACACCTTC. This gives the protein CASSFIQGNYGYTF. Variable domain in full (rest from reference TRBV7-9 and TRBJ1-2): DTGVSQNPRHKITKRGQNVTFRCDPISEHNRLYWYRQTLGQGPEFLTYFQNEAQLEKSRLLSDRFSAERPKGSFSTLEIQRTEQGDSAMYLCASSFIQGNYGYTFGSGTRLTVV.

V usage is TRBV7-3 and J usage is TRBJ2-3; 10 nucleotides match TRBD2. V dropped 5 bases and J dropped 0; count of bases not matched to a gene: 14. CDR1 and CDR2 (germline): SGHTA, FQGTGA. This CDR3 has 19 amino acids. CDR3 DNA sequence: TGTGCCAGCAGCCCAACACGACTAGCGGGTGGGACTAGCACAGATACGCAGTATTTT. Its translation is CASSPTRLAGGTSTDTQYF.

The chain couples TRBV18 to TRBJ2-5; 9 positions match TRBD1. Germline V lookup: CDR1 KGHSH, CDR2 LQKENI. J was trimmed by 11 bases and V by 2 bases; bases with no gene match: 12. This CDR3 has 15 amino acids. The DNA of the CDR3 is TGTGCCAGCTCACCATCGGGGACAGGGCTCCAAGAGCAGTACTTC. It specifies CASSPSGTGLQEQYF.

A single count supports this clone. The J gene is TRBJ2-7, the V gene TRBV29-1, with a tentative D call TRBD2 (6 bases). Trimming took 4 bases from V and 9 from J, leaving 16 bases between them. Germline-derived CDR1 and CDR2 are SQVTM and ANQGSEA. The CDR3 extends over 12 amino acids. The CDR3 sequence: CSVAGGTVGQYF. The CDR3 nucleotides read TGCAGCGTTGCGGGCGGGACGGTAGGGCAGTACTTC.